This entry is about one TCR beta chain. Its antigen is still unknown. This specimen belongs to a study of T cell repertoires in cytomegalovirus infection. Study context: Public signatures in TCR beta pointed to CMV infection and matching HLA type.

TCRdb re-called the reads with MiXCR, one entry per CDR3 protein. The repertoire includes 450,000 to 550,000 distinct CDR3 sequences, under 45% of them detected once, and about two fifths sits in the top ten. Study-level results: Carriers of CMV and the relevant HLA type were discriminated by public TCR beta frequency. HLA-C-restricted TCR beta clonotypes specific for CMV led the ex vivo response.

The sequence was collected from a human donor in good health (CMV status not recorded). Some clones in this sample may be carry-over from other donors' samples. The specimen comprised cultured PBMCs, sampled from culture after CMV antigen stimulation.

Here the CDR3 reads CASSQGDSGANVLTF. The CDR3 DNA sequence: TGTGCCAGCAGCCAAGGAGACTCTGGGGCCAACGTCCTGACTTTC. The chain has TRBV4-2 and TRBJ2-6; no clear D gene. CDR1 LGHNA and CDR2 YNFKEQ come from the germline V gene. CDR3 length: 15 amino acids. The ends were cut back, 1 base at V and 0 bases at J, with 4 bases in the middle.